A selection of T cell receptor beta chains follows, all from one sample in a study of regulatory T cells in long-lasting Graves disease. TCRdb used MiXCR to reprocess the multiplex PCR reads, holding one entry per CDR3 protein. The table has about 620,000 distinct CDR3 sequences, around 17% seen once. These data were also filed under a second study, of T cells in Graves' hyperthyroidism and ophthalmopathy.

Sequencing used peripheral blood mononuclear cells (PBMCs), obtained at new diagnosis, from a patient treated with antithyroid drugs. The receptors derive from a woman younger than 45 with Graves disease. The CDR3 runs from the conserved cysteine through the conserved F or W. A D gene is named only where the DNA matches it firmly. Clone size is not always given. Where it is, it says once, few, many or a class for expanded clones.

clone_size	d_call	j_call	v_call	cdr3_aa	cdr3_nt
NA	NA	TRBJ2-7	TRBV30	CAWARDNYEQYF	TGTGCCTGGGCCCGGGACAACTACGAGCAGTACTTC
NA	TRBD2	TRBJ2-7	TRBV5-8	CASSSLTYTGTSGSYEQYF	TGTGCCAGCAGCTCACTTACGTATACCGGGACTAGCGGGTCCTACGAGCAGTACTTC
many	NA	TRBJ1-1	TRBV5-1	CASSLGGNSRGQAEAFF	TGCGCCAGCAGCTTGGGGGGCAACTCGCGGGGGCAAGCTGAAGCTTTCTTT
many	NA	TRBJ2-3	TRBV27	CASSIGTLLTDTQYF	TGTGCCAGCAGTATCGGGACGCTGTTAACAGATACGCAGTATTTT
many	NA	TRBJ1-6	TRBV12-3/TRBV12-4	CASSFKVHSPLHF	TGTGCCAGCAGTTTTAAGGTCCATTCACCCCTCCACTTT
NA	TRBD1	TRBJ1-3	TRBV20-1	CSARVSGGFGNTIYF	TGCAGTGCTAGAGTTTCAGGGGGCTTTGGAAACACCATATATTTT
many	NA	TRBJ1-1	TRBV28	CAIALGFANTEAFF	TGTGCCATTGCTCTGGGTTTTGCGAACACTGAAGCTTTCTTT
many	NA	TRBJ1-2	TRBV2	CASPRSATGGYTF	TGTGCCAGCCCCCGCTCCGCAACAGGTGGCTACACCTTC
NA	NA	TRBJ1-5	TRBV20-1	CSASGRTGSNQPQHF	TGCAGTGCTTCCGGAAGGACGGGTAGCAATCAGCCCCAGCATTTT
few	NA	TRBJ2-1	TRBV24-1	CATSDNAGTNIPYNEQFF	TGTGCCACCAGTGATAACGCCGGGACAAACATACCTTACAATGAGCAGTTCTTC
NA	TRBD2	TRBJ2-1	TRBV7-3	CASSLTGPTGGNEQFF	TGTGCCAGCAGCTTAACTGGACCGACCGGGGGGAATGAGCAGTTCTTC
NA	TRBD2	TRBJ2-7	TRBV28	CASRSSTSGTLYEQYF	TGTGCCAGCAGGTCATCAACTAGCGGGACCCTGTACGAGCAGTACTTC
NA	TRBD2	TRBJ2-5	TRBV4-1	CASSLNPVRGGRAGVETQYF	TGCGCCAGCAGCCTAAACCCGGTTAGAGGCGGGAGGGCCGGGGTAGAGACCCAGTACTTC
many	NA	TRBJ2-1	TRBV5-1	CASSLLANNEQFF	TGCGCCAGCAGCTTACTAGCCAACAATGAGCAGTTCTTC
few	NA	TRBJ1-1	TRBV27	CASSFAGGSTEAFF	TGTGCCAGCAGTTTCGCCGGAGGAAGCACTGAAGCTTTCTTT
NA	NA	TRBJ2-1	TRBV19	CASSIDLVGGSYNEQFF	TGTGCCAGTAGTATAGATCTAGTGGGGGGATCCTACAATGAGCAGTTCTTC
NA	NA	TRBJ2-3	TRBV30	CAWSWIPPDTQYF	TGTGCCTGGAGTTGGATTCCACCAGATACGCAGTATTTT
NA	NA	TRBJ2-1	TRBV4-1	CASSPEWENNEQFF	TGCGCCAGCAGCCCCGAGTGGGAGAATAATGAGCAGTTCTTC
NA	TRBD2	TRBJ2-2	TRBV27	CASSPPNLAGVVGELFF	TGTGCCAGCAGCCCCCCCAACTTAGCGGGGGTGGTCGGGGAGCTGTTTTTT
NA	NA	TRBJ2-1	TRBV7-2	CASSIYRGSSYNEQFF	TGTGCCAGCAGCATATATAGAGGGAGTTCCTACAATGAGCAGTTCTTC
NA	NA	TRBJ2-5	TRBV6-1	CASTGSDPGGPFF	TGTGCCAGCACCGGGTCGGATCCCGGGGGGCCGTTCTTC
NA	NA	TRBJ2-7	TRBV20-1	CSARVSKRGRTYEQYF	TGCAGTGCTAGAGTCTCAAAAAGGGGCCGTACCTACGAGCAGTACTTC
NA	TRBD2	TRBJ2-3	TRBV19	CASSIAAGGPTDTQYF	TGTGCCAGTAGTATTGCGGCGGGAGGGCCCACAGATACGCAGTATTTT
NA	TRBD2	TRBJ2-1	TRBV7-2	CASSPLAGGNEQFF	TGTGCCAGCAGCCCCCTAGCGGGAGGGAATGAGCAGTTCTTC
many	NA	TRBJ2-7	TRBV27	CASSLGGVEGESSYEQYF	TGTGCCAGCAGTTTAGGTGGGGTCGAGGGGGAAAGCTCCTACGAGCAGTACTTC
NA	NA	TRBJ2-7	TRBV7-6	CASSLAADTSYEQYF	TGTGCCAGCAGCTTAGCGGCGGATACCAGCTACGAGCAGTACTTC
few	NA	TRBJ2-5	TRBV7-9	CASSPPAQSVFQETQYF	TGTGCCAGCAGCCCACCTGCCCAGTCAGTTTTCCAAGAGACCCAGTACTTC
NA	NA	TRBJ2-4	TRBV6-1	CASSEWGDSDGIQYF	TGTGCCAGCAGTGAATGGGGGGACTCCGACGGCATTCAGTACTTC
many	NA	TRBJ1-3	TRBV3-1	CASSQDSVGNTIYF	TGTGCCAGCAGCCAAGATTCAGTCGGGAACACCATATATTTT
NA	NA	TRBJ2-2	TRBV7-3	CASSPSGPTGELFF	TGTGCCAGCAGTCCAAGCGGACCCACCGGGGAGCTGTTTTTT
NA	NA	TRBJ1-5	TRBV7-9	CASSAGGTSNQPQHF	TGTGCCAGCAGCGCTGGGGGGACTAGCAATCAGCCCCAGCATTTT
few	TRBD1	TRBJ1-5	TRBV5-1	CASSFGPGTGKQSNQPQHF	TGCGCCAGCAGCTTCGGACCGGGGACAGGGAAACAAAGCAATCAGCCCCAGCATTTT
many	NA	TRBJ1-2	TRBV29-1	CSVDRPGRTYGYTF	TGCAGCGTTGATCGGCCGGGGAGGACCTATGGCTACACCTTC
NA	TRBD1	TRBJ1-5	TRBV19	CASSSGQRVGQPQHF	TGTGCCAGTAGCTCGGGACAGAGGGTAGGGCAGCCCCAGCATTTT
NA	TRBD2	TRBJ2-5	TRBV5-1	CASSPAGVVETQYF	TGCGCCAGCAGCCCGGCGGGAGTGGTGGAGACCCAGTACTTC
NA	TRBD2	TRBJ2-3	TRBV6-4	CASSDSTSGSTDTQYF	TGTGCCAGCAGTGACTCGACTAGCGGGAGCACAGATACGCAGTATTTT
many	NA	TRBJ1-2	TRBV5-1	CASSLDTPLGYTF	TGCGCCAGCAGCTTGGACACGCCGCTCGGCTACACCTTC
many	NA	TRBJ2-1	TRBV5-1	CASSLGALIPGEDNEQFF	TGCGCCAGCAGCTTGGGCGCTCTGATTCCTGGGGAAGACAATGAGCAGTTCTTC
many	NA	TRBJ1-1	TRBV7-2	CASSFRTITNTEAFF	TGTGCCAGCAGCTTTAGGACGATAACGAACACTGAAGCTTTCTTT
few	TRBD2	TRBJ2-2	TRBV6-9	CASSYYAGGPDTGELFF	TGTGCCAGCAGTTACTATGCGGGAGGGCCCGACACCGGGGAGCTGTTTTTT
NA	NA	TRBJ2-7	TRBV5-1	CASSFGNAYEQYF	TGCGCCAGCAGCTTCGGGAATGCCTACGAGCAGTACTTC
few	TRBD1	TRBJ2-7	TRBV28	CASSSDRGLDEQYF	TGTGCCAGCAGTTCCGACAGGGGGCTGGACGAGCAGTACTTC
few	NA	TRBJ1-1	TRBV6-2/TRBV6-3	CASSQHSGGVNTEAFF	TGTGCCAGCAGCCAGCACAGTGGGGGCGTGAACACTGAAGCTTTCTTT
few	NA	TRBJ1-2	TRBV7-9	CASSSIGGYGYTF	TGTGCCAGCAGCTCCATAGGGGGCTATGGCTACACCTTC
few	TRBD1	TRBJ2-3	TRBV19	CASSQTGSTDTQYF	TGTGCCAGTAGTCAGACAGGGAGCACAGATACGCAGTATTTT
NA	TRBD1	TRBJ1-6	TRBV18	CASSPQQGSSSPLHF	TGTGCCAGCTCACCACAACAGGGGTCAAGTTCACCCCTCCACTTT
NA	TRBD2	TRBJ2-2	TRBV20-1	CSARPSGRANTGELFF	TGCAGTGCTAGACCCTCCGGGAGGGCGAACACCGGGGAGCTGTTTTTT
NA	TRBD1	TRBJ2-1	TRBV7-9	CASRTSGAGGNEQFF	TGTGCCAGCAGAACCTCGGGTGCAGGGGGCAATGAGCAGTTCTTC
few	NA	TRBJ1-6	TRBV2	CASSGGVSSYNSPLHF	TGTGCCAGCAGTGGGGGGGTGAGCTCCTATAATTCACCCCTCCACTTT
NA	TRBD1	TRBJ1-5	TRBV27	CASTTAGGYQPQHF	TGTGCCAGCACTACGGCAGGGGGCTATCAGCCCCAGCATTTT
few	NA	TRBJ1-3	TRBV3-1	CASSQDRGQYGDTIYF	TGTGCCAGCAGCCAAGATCGCGGACAATATGGGGATACCATATATTTT